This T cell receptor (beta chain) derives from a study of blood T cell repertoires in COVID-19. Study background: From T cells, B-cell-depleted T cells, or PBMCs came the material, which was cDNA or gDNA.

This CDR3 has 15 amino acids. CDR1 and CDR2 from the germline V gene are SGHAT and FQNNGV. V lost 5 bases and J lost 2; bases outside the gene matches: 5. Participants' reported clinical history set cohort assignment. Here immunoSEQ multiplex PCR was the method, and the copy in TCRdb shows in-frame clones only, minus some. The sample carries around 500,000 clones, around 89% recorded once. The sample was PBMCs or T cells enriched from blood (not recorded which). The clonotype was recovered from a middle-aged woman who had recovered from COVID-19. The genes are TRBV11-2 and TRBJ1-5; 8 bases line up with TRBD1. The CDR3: CASSRAGGGNQPQHF. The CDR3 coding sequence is TGTGCCAGCAGCCGAGCAGGGGGCGGCAATCAGCCCCAGCATTTT.